Listed below are T cell receptor beta chains from one sample, sequenced in a study of control samples from healthy donors and cancer patients. Libraries were prepared by immunoSEQ multiplex PCR; TCRdb keeps only in-frame clonotypes and omits some of them. The data hold 150,000 to 200,000 clones, with 75% to 95% observed a single time. Sequencing was carried out using blood. These receptors were obtained from a middle-aged woman in good health. The CDR3 runs from the conserved cysteine through the conserved F or W. The order of the fields is V gene, clone size, D gene, J gene, CDR3 DNA, CDR3 protein. The D gene is left open where the match is weak. The size field is filled for only some rows; it gives once, few, many or a size class.

v_gene: TRBV12-3/TRBV12-4; abundance: .; d_gene: .; j_gene: TRBJ1-4; CDR3nt: TGTGCCAGCAGTTACGCTAATGAAAAACTGTTTTTT; CDR3aa: CASSYANEKLFF
v_gene: TRBV2; abundance: .; d_gene: TRBD2; j_gene: TRBJ2-3; CDR3nt: TGTGCCTGTTTAGCGGGGCCCAGCACAGATACGCAGTATTTT; CDR3aa: CACLAGPSTDTQYF
v_gene: TRBV6-5; abundance: few; d_gene: .; j_gene: TRBJ1-5; CDR3nt: TGTGCCAGCAGTCCCGACCAGGGTCGTAATCAGCCCCAGCATTTT; CDR3aa: CASSPDQGRNQPQHF
v_gene: TRBV7-8; abundance: .; d_gene: TRBD2; j_gene: TRBJ2-5; CDR3nt: TGTGCCAGCGCGGGGGGGTGGGCAGAGACCCAGTACTTC; CDR3aa: CASAGGWAETQYF
v_gene: TRBV5-1; abundance: .; d_gene: .; j_gene: TRBJ2-3; CDR3nt: TGCGCCAGCAGCCGCCTCACCGACCTCACAGATACGCAGTATTTT; CDR3aa: CASSRLTDLTDTQYF
v_gene: TRBV13; abundance: .; d_gene: .; j_gene: TRBJ2-7; CDR3nt: TGTGCCAGCAGCCCAGGACGTCTGGAGCAGTACTTC; CDR3aa: CASSPGRLEQYF
v_gene: TRBV10-3; abundance: few; d_gene: .; j_gene: TRBJ2-7; CDR3nt: TGTGCCATCAGTGATGGGGGGGCCGTGGGCGAGCAGTACTTC; CDR3aa: CAISDGGAVGEQYF
v_gene: TRBV19; abundance: .; d_gene: .; j_gene: TRBJ1-5; CDR3nt: TGTGCCAGTAAAAGGGACACCTGGGGTAGCAATCAGCCCCAGCATTTT; CDR3aa: CASKRDTWGSNQPQHF
v_gene: TRBV2; abundance: .; d_gene: TRBD1; j_gene: TRBJ1-5; CDR3nt: TGTGCCAGCAACCTGGGACAGGGTAATCAGCCCCAGCATTTT; CDR3aa: CASNLGQGNQPQHF
v_gene: TRBV5-4; abundance: .; d_gene: TRBD2; j_gene: TRBJ2-3; CDR3nt: TGTGCCAGCAGGACGGTAGCGGGGGGAGTTAATACGCAGTATTTT; CDR3aa: CASRTVAGGVNTQYF
v_gene: TRBV4-1; abundance: once; d_gene: TRBD2; j_gene: TRBJ2-3; CDR3nt: TGCGCCAGCAGCCAAGATAGGTCTACTAGCGGGGGGGCCGCAGCAGATACGCAGTATTTT; CDR3aa: CASSQDRSTSGGAAADTQYF
v_gene: TRBV5-6; abundance: .; d_gene: .; j_gene: TRBJ1-3; CDR3nt: TGTGCCAGCAGCTCCCTAGACGGGGGCCTACCACGATATTTT; CDR3aa: CASSSLDGGLPRYF
v_gene: TRBV9; abundance: once; d_gene: TRBD2; j_gene: TRBJ2-1; CDR3nt: TGTGCCAGCAGCCCCCGGGGGGGGTTCAATGAGCAGTTCTTC; CDR3aa: CASSPRGGFNEQFF
v_gene: TRBV2; abundance: .; d_gene: .; j_gene: TRBJ2-2; CDR3nt: TGTGCCAGCAAGGACGGAACGGCGAACACCGGGGAGCTGTTTTTT; CDR3aa: CASKDGTANTGELFF
v_gene: TRBV6-5; abundance: .; d_gene: TRBD1; j_gene: TRBJ1-1; CDR3nt: TGTGCCAGCAGTTACCGGACAGGGAAAACGACTGAAGCTTTCTTT; CDR3aa: CASSYRTGKTTEAFF
v_gene: TRBV5-1; abundance: .; d_gene: .; j_gene: TRBJ1-4; CDR3nt: TGCGCCAGCAGCCCGGACGGTTCAACTAATGAAAAACTGTTTTTT; CDR3aa: CASSPDGSTNEKLFF
v_gene: TRBV6-6; abundance: once; d_gene: .; j_gene: TRBJ1-1; CDR3nt: TGTGCCAGCAGTTACTCGAACGAAGCTTTCTTT; CDR3aa: CASSYSNEAFF
v_gene: TRBV6-4; abundance: once; d_gene: .; j_gene: TRBJ2-3; CDR3nt: TGTGCCAGCAGTGTGAGGACCTCTAGCACAGATACGCAGTATTTT; CDR3aa: CASSVRTSSTDTQYF
v_gene: TRBV7-6; abundance: .; d_gene: .; j_gene: TRBJ2-2; CDR3nt: TGTGCCAGCAGCTTAGCGCCCGCCTCGACCACCGGGGAGCTGTTTTTT; CDR3aa: CASSLAPASTTGELFF
v_gene: TRBV16; abundance: .; d_gene: .; j_gene: TRBJ1-2; CDR3nt: TGTGCCAGCAGCCAATCAGGGGCCTATGGCTACACCTTC; CDR3aa: CASSQSGAYGYTF
v_gene: TRBV13; abundance: .; d_gene: .; j_gene: TRBJ1-6; CDR3nt: TGTGCCAGCAGCCACACAGGGCTCGCTTCACCCCTCCACTTT; CDR3aa: CASSHTGLASPLHF
v_gene: TRBV27; abundance: .; d_gene: .; j_gene: TRBJ1-5; CDR3nt: TGTGCCAGCAGTTGGGGGGCGGGTCAGCCCCAGCATTTT; CDR3aa: CASSWGAGQPQHF
v_gene: TRBV13; abundance: .; d_gene: .; j_gene: TRBJ1-2; CDR3nt: TGTGCCAGCAGCTCCCTCGGGGCGGGTAACTATGGCTACACCTTC; CDR3aa: CASSSLGAGNYGYTF
v_gene: TRBV18; abundance: .; d_gene: .; j_gene: TRBJ2-7; CDR3nt: TGTGCCAGCTCACCACGGGGTCCCTCCTGGGACCAGTCCGAGCAGTACTTC; CDR3aa: CASSPRGPSWDQSEQYF
v_gene: TRBV6-5; abundance: .; d_gene: .; j_gene: TRBJ2-7; CDR3nt: TGTGCCAGCAGGACGGGCCCCGGAGGGGTCTACGAGCAGTACTTC; CDR3aa: CASRTGPGGVYEQYF
v_gene: TRBV18; abundance: .; d_gene: .; j_gene: TRBJ1-2; CDR3nt: TGTGCCAGCTCACCAACAGGGTATGGCTACACCTTC; CDR3aa: CASSPTGYGYTF
v_gene: TRBV5-1; abundance: .; d_gene: .; j_gene: TRBJ2-7; CDR3nt: TGCGCCAGCAGCGCGGGGGCGGGGAGCTACGAGCAGTACTTC; CDR3aa: CASSAGAGSYEQYF
v_gene: TRBV4-1; abundance: once; d_gene: TRBD1; j_gene: TRBJ1-4; CDR3nt: TGCGCCAGCTCCCGGGACAGGTCTAATGAAAAACTGTTTTTT; CDR3aa: CASSRDRSNEKLFF
v_gene: TRBV5-1; abundance: .; d_gene: .; j_gene: TRBJ1-2; CDR3nt: TGCGCCAGCAGCTGGATTCAGGGGCAAACCTATGGCTACACCTTC; CDR3aa: CASSWIQGQTYGYTF
v_gene: TRBV9; abundance: .; d_gene: .; j_gene: TRBJ1-1; CDR3nt: TGTGCCAGCAGCCCCCGGTTTTGGGGAGGCACTGAAGCTTTCTTT; CDR3aa: CASSPRFWGGTEAFF
v_gene: TRBV19; abundance: .; d_gene: .; j_gene: TRBJ2-3; CDR3nt: TGTGCCAGTAGTATAGGGGGGTCTGCAGATACGCAGTATTTT; CDR3aa: CASSIGGSADTQYF
v_gene: TRBV5-1; abundance: .; d_gene: TRBD1; j_gene: TRBJ1-2; CDR3nt: TGCGCCAGCCAACGTGGGGGTTTAACCGGACTCGGACAGGACGGCTATGGCTACACCTTC; CDR3aa: CASQRGGLTGLGQDGYGYTF
v_gene: TRBV7-8; abundance: .; d_gene: .; j_gene: TRBJ1-2; CDR3nt: TGTGCCAGCAGCTTAGACCCCTCCTATGGCTACACCTTC; CDR3aa: CASSLDPSYGYTF
v_gene: TRBV19; abundance: .; d_gene: .; j_gene: TRBJ2-7; CDR3nt: TGTGCCAGTAGTACAAGACAGTTCTACGAGCAGTACTTC; CDR3aa: CASSTRQFYEQYF
v_gene: TRBV11-2; abundance: .; d_gene: .; j_gene: TRBJ1-4; CDR3nt: TGTGCCAGCAGCCCAGGACAGAATGAAAAACTGTTTTTT; CDR3aa: CASSPGQNEKLFF
v_gene: TRBV2; abundance: .; d_gene: .; j_gene: TRBJ2-5; CDR3nt: TGTGCCAGCTCCGAGTCAGAGACCCAGTACTTC; CDR3aa: CASSESETQYF
v_gene: TRBV5-1; abundance: few; d_gene: .; j_gene: TRBJ1-1; CDR3nt: TGCGCCAGCACCCAGTTTGAGAACACTGAAGCTTTCTTT; CDR3aa: CASTQFENTEAFF
v_gene: TRBV11-1; abundance: .; d_gene: .; j_gene: TRBJ2-5; CDR3nt: TGTGCCAGCAGCTCTCAGGGCCTCGGGACCCAGTACTTC; CDR3aa: CASSSQGLGTQYF
v_gene: TRBV18; abundance: .; d_gene: .; j_gene: TRBJ1-2; CDR3nt: TGTGCCAGCTCACCGGCCGGTAAGGGAGGCTACACCTTC; CDR3aa: CASSPAGKGGYTF
v_gene: TRBV4-1; abundance: .; d_gene: TRBD2; j_gene: TRBJ2-1; CDR3nt: TGCGCCAGCAGCCAAGTGTGGGCCGGGGCGGGGGAGTACAATGAGCAGTTCTTC; CDR3aa: CASSQVWAGAGEYNEQFF
v_gene: TRBV5-1; abundance: .; d_gene: TRBD1; j_gene: TRBJ2-3; CDR3nt: TGCGCCAGCTCTAGAGTCGGCAGGGGGCAAGATACGCAGTATTTT; CDR3aa: CASSRVGRGQDTQYF
v_gene: TRBV18; abundance: .; d_gene: TRBD1; j_gene: TRBJ2-1; CDR3nt: TGTGCCAGCTCCCTTAGACAGGGTAAGTTCTTC; CDR3aa: CASSLRQGKFF
v_gene: TRBV6-5; abundance: .; d_gene: .; j_gene: TRBJ1-1; CDR3nt: TGTGCCAGCAGTTACGGGGGTGAGGGCACTGAAGCTTTCTTT; CDR3aa: CASSYGGEGTEAFF
v_gene: TRBV5-1; abundance: .; d_gene: .; j_gene: TRBJ2-1; CDR3nt: TGCGCCAGCAGCTTGGAGGGGGGCATCAATGAGCAGTTCTTC; CDR3aa: CASSLEGGINEQFF
v_gene: TRBV2; abundance: .; d_gene: .; j_gene: TRBJ1-2; CDR3nt: TGTGCCAGCAGTGAAACACCCGGGTACACCTTC; CDR3aa: CASSETPGYTF
v_gene: TRBV7-3; abundance: .; d_gene: .; j_gene: TRBJ1-1; CDR3nt: TGTGCCAGCAGCTTGGGCAGGGATGGGGGTGAAGCTTTCTTT; CDR3aa: CASSLGRDGGEAFF
v_gene: TRBV12-1; abundance: .; d_gene: .; j_gene: TRBJ1-6; CDR3nt: TGTGCCAGCAGCCCCGGTGAGAAGGGGAGTTCGCCCTATAATTCACCCCTCCACTTT; CDR3aa: CASSPGEKGSSPYNSPLHF
v_gene: TRBV6-5; abundance: .; d_gene: .; j_gene: TRBJ2-7; CDR3nt: TGTGCCAGCACCCAGCTCTACGAGCAGTACTTC; CDR3aa: CASTQLYEQYF
v_gene: TRBV29-1; abundance: .; d_gene: TRBD1; j_gene: TRBJ2-7; CDR3nt: TGCAGCGTCCACAGGGGTGGAGAGCAGTACTTC; CDR3aa: CSVHRGGEQYF
v_gene: TRBV7-2; abundance: .; d_gene: TRBD1; j_gene: TRBJ1-2; CDR3nt: TGTGCCAGCAGCTTAGGAGTTTTGGAAGGGACAGGGTATGGCTACACCTTC; CDR3aa: CASSLGVLEGTGYGYTF
v_gene: TRBV6-1; abundance: .; d_gene: TRBD2; j_gene: TRBJ2-3; CDR3nt: TGTGCCAGCAGTGACGCCTACGGGACTACTGGCACAGATACGCAGTATTTT; CDR3aa: CASSDAYGTTGTDTQYF
v_gene: TRBV6-4; abundance: .; d_gene: .; j_gene: TRBJ2-3; CDR3nt: TGTGCCAGCAGGAGGACTACTAGCACAGATACGCAGTATTTT; CDR3aa: CASRRTTSTDTQYF
v_gene: TRBV5-5; abundance: .; d_gene: .; j_gene: TRBJ1-5; CDR3nt: TGTGCCAGCAGCCCTTGGGGGGATAGCAATCAGCCCCAGCATTTT; CDR3aa: CASSPWGDSNQPQHF
v_gene: TRBV3-1/TRBV3-2; abundance: .; d_gene: TRBD1; j_gene: TRBJ1-2; CDR3nt: TGTGCCAGCAGCCAAGGGGGACAGGGTGCCTATGGCTACACCTTC; CDR3aa: CASSQGGQGAYGYTF